The 22 T cell receptor beta chains in this list originate from one sample, sequenced in a study of blood T cell repertoires in COVID-19. Clones were read by immunoSEQ multiplex PCR, and TCRdb kept only the in-frame ones, dropping some. The data show approximately 250,000 clones, with approximately 84% seen just once and less than 4.5% held by the top ten. Input material: peripheral blood. All receptors come from a middle-aged man with acute or convalescent COVID-19.

This chain joins TRBV18 and TRBJ1-1, with 11 bases matching TRBD1. Germline values: CDR1 KGHSH, CDR2 LQKENI. The V gene end was trimmed by 5 bases and the J gene end by 5 bases; junction bases not matched to a gene: 4. The CDR3 loop spans 14 amino acids. The CDR3 reads CASSTGQGATEAFF. The CDR3 nucleotides read TGTGCCAGCTCAACTGGACAGGGGGCTACTGAAGCTTTCTTT. Looking up the rest from reference TRBV18 and TRBJ1-1 gives the full variable domain: NAGVMQNPRHLVRRRGQEARLRCSPMKGHSHVYWYRQLPEEGLKFMVYLQKENIIDESGMPKERFSAEFPKEGPSILRIQQVVRGDSAAYFCASSTGQGATEAFFGQGTRLTVV.

The chain recombines TRBV3-1 (or the pseudogene TRBV3-2) with TRBJ2-1; D remains unclear. The germline V gene encodes CDR1 LGHDT and CDR2 YNNKEL (reference sequence). Trimming took 4 bases from V and 3 from J, leaving 10 bases between them. This CDR3 contains 14 residues. CDR3 sequence (DNA): TGTGCCAGCAGCCCAGACCCCAACTACAATGAGCAGTTCTTC. As protein: CASSPDPNYNEQFF.

CDR3 protein: CASSDTAYEQYF. The CDR3 DNA sequence: TGTGCCAGCAGTGATACAGCCTACGAGCAGTACTTC. The rearrangement joins TRBV25-1 to TRBJ2-7; D is uncertain. Germline V CDR1 and CDR2: MGHDK, SYGVNS. This CDR3 comprises 12 residues. Trimming pared 3 bases from V and 2 bases from J, leaving 5 bases between.

The chain recombines TRBV2 with TRBJ1-1; perhaps TRBD1 as D (6 bases). Deletions cut 0 bases from V and 6 bases from J, with 14 bases between. The CDR3 totals 15 residues. Germline V CDR1 and CDR2: SNHLY, FYNNEI. CDR3: CASSEAKAKGAEAFF. CDR3 nucleotide sequence: TGTGCCAGCAGTGAAGCCAAAGCAAAGGGGGCTGAAGCTTTCTTT.

The rearrangement uses TRBV2 and TRBJ1-2; 9 nucleotides agree with TRBD1. Germline loops: CDR1 SNHLY, CDR2 FYNNEI. J gave up 5 bases and V 4 bases, and 2 bases lay outside the gene matches. The CDR3 has 13 amino acids. In nucleotides, the CDR3 is TGTGCCAGCAGTGCCGGGACAGGGTATGGCTACACCTTC. It translates to CASSAGTGYGYTF.

The J gene is TRBJ2-7, the V gene TRBV27; no clear D. The CDR3 runs to 13 residues. Trimming removed 2 bases at V and 7 bases at J, with 12 bases between. Looked up from germline, CDR1 is MNHEY and CDR2 is SMNVEV (reference sequence). The DNA for the CDR3 is TGTGCCAGCAGTTTAGGCAGGTCGCGTGAGCAGTACTTC. Translation gives CASSLGRSREQYF.

In this sample, this clone turned up a few times. The rearrangement links TRBV30 to TRBJ1-4, with 10 bases aligning to TRBD1. There are 15 residues in the CDR3. J lost 8 bases, V lost 2 bases, and 8 bases had no gene match. Germline V gene lookup returns CDR1 GTSNPN and CDR2 SVGIG (reference sequence). The CDR3 coding sequence is TGTGCCTGGAGTCCTAGGGACAGGGGTTGGGAAAAACTGTTTTTT. It codes for CAWSPRDRGWEKLFF.

This clone was seen only a few times. The chain carries TRBV10-1 and TRBJ1-1; maybe TRBD1 (5 bases). Between the trimmed V and J ends, which lost 0 bases and 5 bases, there was a span of 10 bases. The CDR3 runs 14 residues. Looked up from germline, CDR1 is WNHNN and CDR2 is SYGVQD (reference sequence). CDR3 residues: CASSESGGVTEAFF. The DNA for the CDR3 is TGCGCCAGCAGTGAGTCCGGGGGAGTGACTGAAGCTTTCTTT.

The chain combines TRBV5-1 with TRBJ2-7; the D gene is possibly TRBD1 (6 bases). The germline CDR1 and CDR2 sequences are SGHRS and YFSETQ. CDR3 size: 14 residues. Trimming took 4 bases from V and 6 from J, leaving 17 bases between them. CDR3 DNA sequence: TGCGCCAGCAGCATTACAGGGATCCCCTCCGAGCAGTACTTC. As protein: CASSITGIPSEQYF. Using reference TRBV5-1 and TRBJ2-7 for the parts outside the CDR3, the full variable domain is KAGVTQTPRYLIKTRGQQVTLSCSPISGHRSVSWYQQTPGQGLQFLFEYFSETQRNKGNFPGRFSGRQFSNSRSEMNVSTLELGDSALYLCASSITGIPSEQYFGPGTRLTVT.

The chain uses TRBV10-3 and TRBJ1-2, with a possible D match to TRBD1 (6 bases). The CDR3 spans 14 residues. The germline V gene encodes CDR1 ENHRY and CDR2 SYGVKD. V was clipped by 6 bases and J by 8 bases, with 19 bases between them. The CDR3 here is CAIRTRTALSGYTF. CDR3 sequence (DNA): TGTGCCATCAGGACCAGGACAGCCCTATCCGGCTACACCTTC.

The rearrangement joins TRBV29-1 to TRBJ2-7; D is unresolved. Per the germline V gene, CDR1 is SQVTM and CDR2 is ANQGSEA. V lost 4 bases and J lost 2, with 6 bases in between. The CDR3 covers 11 residues. The CDR3 loop reads CSVAGAYEQYF. The CDR3, as DNA: TGCAGCGTTGCCGGAGCCTACGAGCAGTACTTC.

The chain employs TRBV20-1 and TRBJ1-2; D is ambiguous. The CDR3 spans 8 residues. CDR1 is DFQATT, CDR2 SNEGSKA, per germline (reference sequence). CDR3 in amino acids: CTTNGYTF. The CDR3 DNA follows: TGCACCACTAATGGCTACACCTTC.

The V and J genes are TRBV11-2 and TRBJ2-7; no clear D. This CDR3 comprises 15 residues. The V end lost 4 bases, the J end lost 0 bases, and 13 bases lay between the germline ends. Germline assignment: CDR1 SGHAT and CDR2 FQNNGV. CDR3 sequence: CASSYFLGGSYEQYF. The CDR3 coding sequence is TGTGCCAGCAGCTATTTTCTTGGCGGCTCCTACGAGCAGTACTTC.

V gene TRBV6-5 combines with J gene TRBJ2-3; 9 nucleotides line up with TRBD1. The CDR3 has 15 amino acids. V was clipped by 5 bases and J by 6 bases; unmatched bases: 9. Germline V CDR1 and CDR2: MNHEY, SVGAGI. CDR3 coding DNA: TGTGCCAGCAGTCCCCGGGGGACAGGGTTTGATACGCAGTATTTT. This translates into CASSPRGTGFDTQYF.

The genes are TRBV3-1 (or the pseudogene TRBV3-2) and TRBJ1-2, with a weak D call TRBD1 (5 bases). Trimming removed 4 bases at V and 8 bases at J, with 11 bases between. CDR3 length: 12 residues. Germline V CDR1 and CDR2: LGHDT, YNNKEL (reference sequence). The CDR3 DNA follows: TGTGCCAGCAGCCTGGGGGAGGCAGGCTACACCTTC. This sequence encodes CASSLGEAGYTF.

This chain uses TRBV6-5 with TRBJ1-2, with 7 bases identical to TRBD1. Germline V gene lookup returns CDR1 MNHEY and CDR2 SVGAGI. V was clipped by 2 bases and J by 1 base; unmatched bases: 7. The length of the CDR3 is 16 residues. In DNA form, the CDR3 reads TGTGCCAGCAGTTACGTCAGGGGGGTAGTTAACTATGGCTACACCTTC. It is translated as CASSYVRGVVNYGYTF.

This chain uses TRBV7-9 with TRBJ2-7; D is undetermined. CDR1 and CDR2 (germline): SEHNR, FQNEAQ (reference sequence). Trimming left V 1 base short and J 3 bases short, with 4 bases between. The CDR3 sequence is 12 residues long. CDR3 sequence: CASSLVGYEQYF. CDR3 bases: TGTGCCAGCAGCTTAGTCGGCTACGAGCAGTACTTC.

This rearrangement joins TRBV28 to TRBJ2-7, with 12 nucleotides matching TRBD1. After removal of 5 bases from V and 7 bases from J, the junction contained 9 bases not matched to a gene. Germline values: CDR1 MDHEN, CDR2 SYDVKM. The CDR3 totals 15 residues. The DNA for the CDR3 is TGTGCCAGCAGTGGCCCGGGACAGGGGGCTGAGGAGCAGTACTTC. This sequence encodes CASSGPGQGAEEQYF.

The chain employs TRBV10-3 and TRBJ1-1; 9 bases fit TRBD1. J was trimmed by 4 bases and V by 6 bases; bases with no gene match: 6. The CDR3 is 14 residues long. Germline V CDR1 and CDR2: ENHRY, SYGVKD. CDR3 in amino acids: CAISRGQGPTEAFF. The CDR3 coding sequence is TGTGCCATCAGCAGGGGACAGGGCCCCACTGAAGCTTTCTTT.

The V and J genes are TRBV6-2 or TRBV6-3 and TRBJ2-3; 7 bases map to TRBD1. J gave up 3 bases and V 4 bases, and 16 bases lay outside the gene matches. The CDR3 loop spans 18 amino acids. The V gene's germline CDR1 is MNHEY and CDR2 SVGEGT. CDR3 sequence (DNA): TGTGCCAGCAGTTCCCCAAATCTTCGACAGGGTCGGACAGATACGCAGTATTTT. Its translation is CASSSPNLRQGRTDTQYF.

In its sample, this clone was seen a few times. The chain carries TRBV27 and TRBJ2-2, with TRBD2 identical over 11 bases. The CDR3 contains 17 residues. Germline lookup yields CDR1 MNHEY and CDR2 SMNVEV (reference sequence). V shed 3 bases and J 5 bases; nucleotides not matched to a gene: 8. CDR3 bases: TGTGCCAGCAGTTTCGGGGTAGCGGGAGGGTTAACCGGGGAGCTGTTTTTT. Encoded protein: CASSFGVAGGLTGELFF.

The chain links TRBV29-1 to TRBJ1-4, with 8 nucleotides matching TRBD1. Trimming took 6 bases from V and 4 from J; bases not matched to a gene: 7. This CDR3 is built from 14 residues. The V gene's germline CDR1 is SQVTM and CDR2 ANQGSEA. For the CDR3, the DNA is TGCAGCGTGGGGAGGACAGGGTATAATGAAAAACTGTTTTTT. Its translation is CSVGRTGYNEKLFF.